This is a list of T cell receptor beta chains from one sample in a study of response to subunit inactivated influenza vaccine. Via MiXCR, TCRdb re-called the RT-PCR reads, giving one row per CDR3 protein. The sample holds more than 450,000 distinct CDR3 sequences, about 12% seen once. The input for sequencing was PBMCs from blood, taken on the day of vaccination. The receptors were gathered from a man in his forties or fifties who received an inactivated influenza vaccine. CDR3s include the opening cysteine and the closing phenylalanine or tryptophan. The D gene is left open where the match is weak. The size field is filled for only some rows; it gives once, few, many or a size class.

few	TRBV3-1	TRBJ1-1	-	TGTGCCAGCAGCCAGATAGGGTACAGGAACACTGAAGCTTTCTTT	CASSQIGYRNTEAFF
few	TRBV15	TRBJ2-7	TRBD1	TGTGCCACCAGCACTGGACAGGGGGCTTTCTACGAGCAGTACTTC	CATSTGQGAFYEQYF
-	TRBV20-1	TRBJ2-1	TRBD2	TGCAGTGCTCCCCGGGCAGCGGGAGCTGCCAATGAGCAGTTCTTC	CSAPRAAGAANEQFF
few	TRBV6-2/TRBV6-3	TRBJ2-2	TRBD2	TGTGCCAGCAGCTTAGCGGGGGCCTACACCGGGGAGCTGTTTTTT	CASSLAGAYTGELFF
few	TRBV28	TRBJ2-1	TRBD2	TGTGCCAGCTGGGCTAGCGGATACAATGAGCAGTTCTTC	CASWASGYNEQFF
few	TRBV4-3	TRBJ2-7	-	TGCGCCAGCAGCCAGAAACTAAGCGGCTCTTACGAGCAGTACTTC	CASSQKLSGSYEQYF
few	TRBV10-3	TRBJ2-5	-	TGTGCCACCCAAGACCGATCCCGGAATCAAGAGACCCAGTACTTC	CATQDRSRNQETQYF
few	TRBV12-3/TRBV12-4	TRBJ2-2	TRBD2	TGTGCCAGCAGTTGGCTAGCGGGAGAAATCGGGGAGCTGTTTTTT	CASSWLAGEIGELFF
-	TRBV2	TRBJ1-1	-	TGTGCCGCCCAGGAGGACAGCACTGAAGCTTTCTTT	CAAQEDSTEAFF
few	TRBV12-3/TRBV12-4	TRBJ1-5	-	TGTGCCAGCAGTTTGGAGCATAGCAATCAGCCCCAGCATTTT	CASSLEHSNQPQHF
-	TRBV5-1	TRBJ2-5	TRBD2	TGCGACAGCAGACCCGGGACTAGCGGGGAAGAGACCCAGTACTTC	CDSRPGTSGEETQYF
-	TRBV29-1	TRBJ2-3	TRBD2	TGCAGCGTTGAAGATCTTTATTCAGGGAGGGCCACAGATACGCAGTATTTT	CSVEDLYSGRATDTQYF
-	TRBV3-1	TRBJ2-3	TRBD2	TGTGCCAGCAGCCTAGACCCGGGACTAAGCACAGATACGCAGTATTTT	CASSLDPGLSTDTQYF
-	TRBV7-9	TRBJ1-1	TRBD1	TGTGCCAGCAGCGGTTCGTTAGGGGGCCTGGGCACTGAAGCTTTCTTT	CASSGSLGGLGTEAFF
few	TRBV9	TRBJ2-1	-	TGTGCCAGCAGCGTGGACCCCCAAGCGAAGGGTGAGCAGTTCTTC	CASSVDPQAKGEQFF
many	TRBV6-1	TRBJ2-2	-	TGTGCCAGCAGACTGGCCCAAACCACCGGGGAGCTGTTTTTT	CASRLAQTTGELFF
few	TRBV28	TRBJ2-1	-	TGTGCCAGCAGTTTAAGGGCAGGGCGCAACAATGAGCAGTTCTTC	CASSLRAGRNNEQFF
many	TRBV12-3/TRBV12-4	TRBJ2-5	-	TGTGCCAGCAGTCCTGGACAGACGGGGCAAGAGACCCAGTACTTC	CASSPGQTGQETQYF
few	TRBV4-3	TRBJ2-6	-	TGCGCCAGCAGCCAAGACTTAACTGGGGCCAACGTCCTGACTTTC	CASSQDLTGANVLTF
few	TRBV19	TRBJ1-5	-	TGTGCCAGTAGTATCCTGGATAGCAATCAGCCCCAGCATTTT	CASSILDSNQPQHF
-	TRBV12-3/TRBV12-4	TRBJ2-3	TRBD2	TGTGCCAGCAGTCCCCCCGAGCGGTGGCTAGCGGGGGGACATACGCAGTATTTT	CASSPPERWLAGGHTQYF
-	TRBV6-5	TRBJ2-7	-	TGTGCCAGCAGTTACTCTACAGGGTCGACCTACGAGCAGTACTTC	CASSYSTGSTYEQYF
few	TRBV5-1	TRBJ2-1	TRBD2	TGCGCCAGCAGGTCTAGCGGGAGTTATGAGCAGTTCTTC	CASRSSGSYEQFF
few	TRBV12-3/TRBV12-4	TRBJ1-2	-	TGTGCCAGCAGTTTAGGTTACGGACTCTCCTATGGCTACACCTTC	CASSLGYGLSYGYTF
few	TRBV18	TRBJ1-4	-	TGTGCCAGCTCACCAAATCTTGACAGACGGGGGGAAAAACTGTTTTTT	CASSPNLDRRGEKLFF
few	TRBV2	TRBJ1-1	-	TGTGCCAGCAGTTACACCTCGTGGGGGGCTGGTGGAGCTTTCTTT	CASSYTSWGAGGAFF
-	TRBV27	TRBJ2-3	-	TGTGCCAGCAGTCTTGGGTGGGTTGGCGCAGATACGCAGTATTTT	CASSLGWVGADTQYF
-	TRBV5-1	TRBJ1-2	TRBD1	TGCGCCAGCAACAGACAGGGAGAAGGCTACACCTTC	CASNRQGEGYTF
-	TRBV12-3/TRBV12-4	TRBJ1-1	-	TGTGCCAGCAGTCCCTCGTTAAGGCCAGCAGCTTTCTTT	CASSPSLRPAAFF
-	TRBV12-3/TRBV12-4	TRBJ1-5	-	TGTGCCAGCAGTTTGGACAATCAGCCCCAGCTTTTT	CASSLDNQPQLF
-	TRBV28	TRBJ2-1	TRBD2	TGTGCCAGCAAACCCGGGACTAGTACCTACAATGAGCAGTTCTTC	CASKPGTSTYNEQFF
few	TRBV29-1	TRBJ2-3	-	TGCAGCGTTGAACCTAGCGAGGGTACGCAGTATTTT	CSVEPSEGTQYF
many	TRBV9	TRBJ1-1	-	TGTGCCAGCAGCGTACAGGATTTCACTGAAGCTTTCTTT	CASSVQDFTEAFF
few	TRBV4-1	TRBJ1-6	-	TGCGCCAGCAGCCAAGCCAGGGTGGATAATTCACCCCTCCACTTT	CASSQARVDNSPLHF